Sequencing of this T cell receptor (beta chain) was carried out in a study of blood T cells in healthy people across ages. Study-level information: With template switching, about one barcoded beta molecule was captured per two T cells. Study observations and caveats: There was a strong correlation between TCR beta diversity and naive T cell percentage.

It was with a sample-barcoded 5' primer and a J-beta primer mix that a second PCR of roughly 7 to 12 cycles was run. With 12 random nucleotides, a template-switch adaptor tagged each individual cDNA molecule. From the 5' RACE reads, TCRdb called clonotypes with MiXCR, one entry per CDR3 protein. In the table there are approximately 2,000,000 distinct CDR3 sequences, 35% to 50% of which are singletons. This clonotype was seen a handful of times. The antigen is undetermined. Extraction yielded at least 5.5 micrograms of total RNA per sample. V lost 2 bases to trimming and J lost 7 bases, with 11 bases between them. Per germline, CDR1 SGHDN and CDR2 FVKESK. This CDR3 is built from 13 residues.

The chain is built from TRBV14 and TRBJ1-2; no clear D. Sequencing used blood. This sequence originates from a human donor in good health. In nucleotides, the CDR3 is TGTGCCAGCAGCCAACGGGCCCGGGGTGGCTACACCTTC. Its protein is CASSQRARGGYTF.